This T cell receptor beta chain was obtained from a study of blood T cell repertoires in COVID-19. About the study: T cells, B-cell-depleted T cells, or PBMCs provided the cDNA or gDNA that served as material.

Using immunoSEQ multiplex PCR, the repertoire was profiled, and TCRdb retains in-frame clones only, with some absent. The sample holds over 200,000 clones; just under 90% are singletons and the top ten take approximately 6.2%. Trimming cost V 6 bases and J 0 bases, with 12 bases left between them. The CDR3 contains 14 residues. Germline V CDR1 and CDR2: MDHEN, SYDVKM. The clonotype originates from a man aged 55 to 69 who had recovered from COVID-19. This rearrangement joins TRBV28 to TRBJ2-7, with D possibly matching TRBD2 (6 bases). The source material was peripheral blood. This CDR3 is CASRSGAHSYEQYF. CDR3 sequence (DNA): TGTGCCAGCAGATCGGGAGCCCACTCCTACGAGCAGTACTTC.